The present T cell receptor (beta chain) was sequenced within a study of blood T cell repertoires in COVID-19. Looking at the study overall: Collection of acute and convalescent COVID-19 samples took place in the United States, Italy and Spain.

V gave up 1 base and J gave up 0 bases; unmatched junction bases: 5. The CDR3 extends over 16 amino acids. Germline V gene lookup returns CDR1 SGHTA and CDR2 FQGTGA. Source study methods: Amplifying reference gene primers gave estimates of nucleated cell counts. TCRdb's table, derived via immunoSEQ multiplex PCR, lists solely in-frame clones and lacks some. V, J and clone size are taken as reported in that table, and D and trimming were inferred from the DNA itself. The sample records roughly 250,000 clones, about four fifths being singletons. This receptor was obtained from a woman in her thirties or forties who had recovered from COVID-19. The source material was peripheral blood. The chain joins TRBV7-3 to TRBJ1-1, with 7 bases aligning to TRBD1. CDR3 loop: CASSLISGGLNTEAFF. The CDR3 nucleotides are TGTGCCAGCAGCTTAATATCAGGGGGTTTGAACACTGAAGCTTTCTTT.